This is a list of T cell receptor beta chains from one sample in a study of T cell changes during pregnancy in multiple sclerosis. The assay was immunoSEQ multiplex PCR, and TCRdb's table has in-frame clones only and misses some. Here the sample spans some 110,000 clones, 80% to 95% being singletons. The material was peripheral blood, obtained in the third trimester of pregnancy. Every receptor here comes from a female donor with multiple sclerosis, enrolled in a pregnancy study. CDR3s include the opening cysteine and the closing phenylalanine or tryptophan. D genes are given only for firm matches. Some rows have no size entry. The others give once, few or many, or a class for an expanded clone.

j_call	d_call	clone_size	v_call	cdr3_length	cdr3_aa	cdr3_nt
TRBJ2-1	NA	NA	TRBV7-3	14	CASSFGLLNNEQFF	TGTGCCAGCAGCTTTGGGCTATTAAACAATGAGCAGTTCTTC
TRBJ2-5	NA	NA	TRBV2	13	CASRRDTEETQYF	TGTGCCAGCAGACGGGACACCGAAGAGACCCAGTACTTC
TRBJ1-3	NA	NA	TRBV10-1	17	CASSEFPTGCSGNTIYF	TGCGCCAGCAGTGAGTTCCCGACAGGCTGCTCTGGAAACACCATATATTTT
TRBJ1-3	NA	NA	TRBV29-1	14	CSVVVQASGNTIYF	TGCAGCGTTGTAGTTCAGGCCTCTGGAAACACCATATATTTT
TRBJ1-2	NA	NA	TRBV27	15	CASSLFGPANYGYTF	TGTGCCAGCAGTTTATTTGGGCCAGCTAACTATGGCTACACCTTC
TRBJ2-6	TRBD2	NA	TRBV5-1	16	CASSLGGGSGANVLTF	TGCGCCAGCAGCCTGGGCGGGGGCTCTGGGGCCAACGTCCTGACTTTC
TRBJ1-5	NA	NA	TRBV19	15	CASSSIRGGGQPQHF	TGTGCCAGTAGTTCTATAAGAGGGGGGGGGCAGCCCCAGCATTTT
TRBJ2-7	TRBD1	NA	TRBV6-1	14	CASKKDRDSYEQYF	TGTGCCAGCAAGAAAGACAGGGATTCCTACGAGCAGTACTTC
TRBJ1-2	NA	NA	TRBV28	12	CASSTGIDGYTF	TGTGCCAGCAGTACAGGGATAGATGGCTACACCTTC
TRBJ2-2	NA	NA	TRBV9	16	CASSVVSRTGTGELFF	TGTGCCAGCAGCGTAGTTTCAAGGACTGGGACCGGGGAGCTGTTTTTT
TRBJ2-7	NA	once	TRBV5-5	16	CASSPPRSSDSYEQYF	TGTGCCAGCAGCCCCCCAAGGAGCTCCGACTCTTACGAGCAGTACTTC
TRBJ1-2	NA	NA	TRBV5-6	15	CASSLPKQTGVGYTF	TGTGCCAGCAGCTTACCCAAACAAACGGGAGTTGGCTACACCTTC
TRBJ1-1	TRBD1	NA	TRBV7-9	18	CASSAHTRGQGRNTEAFF	TGTGCCAGCAGCGCGCATACCCGGGGACAGGGGAGGAACACTGAAGCTTTCTTT
TRBJ1-2	NA	few	TRBV18	14	CASSDGISTYGYTF	TGTGCCAGCTCAGACGGGATCTCTACCTATGGCTACACCTTC
TRBJ2-5	NA	NA	TRBV6-6	15	CASSYKSNSQETQYF	TGTGCCAGCAGTTACAAATCGAACTCTCAAGAGACCCAGTACTTC
TRBJ1-1	NA	NA	TRBV28	14	CASRPGVGWSGAFF	TGTGCCAGCAGGCCCGGGGTGGGGTGGTCTGGAGCTTTCTTT
TRBJ2-1	NA	once	TRBV7-9	13	CASSSDQRHEQFF	TGTGCCAGCAGCTCGGATCAGCGGCATGAGCAGTTCTTC
TRBJ1-4	NA	NA	TRBV5-5	15	CASSISGPTNEKLFF	TGTGCCAGCAGCATATCAGGGCCAACTAATGAAAAACTGTTTTTT
TRBJ1-2	NA	NA	TRBV5-1	15	CASSLETAELGGYTF	TGCGCCAGCAGCTTGGAGACAGCAGAGCTGGGTGGCTACACCTTC
TRBJ2-5	TRBD2	NA	TRBV9	17	CASSVGASGGHWETQYF	TGTGCCAGCAGCGTAGGGGCTAGCGGGGGGCACTGGGAGACCCAGTACTTC
TRBJ2-1	NA	NA	TRBV5-1	16	CASSLDGSRAYNEQFF	TGCGCCAGCAGCCTTGATGGCTCCCGGGCCTACAATGAGCAGTTCTTC
TRBJ1-5	NA	NA	TRBV15	15	CATSRSNRFGQPQHF	TGTGCCACCAGCAGATCGAACAGGTTTGGGCAGCCCCAGCATTTT
TRBJ1-3	NA	NA	TRBV7-2	11	CASSSGNTIYF	TGTGCCAGCAGCTCAGGAAACACCATATATTTT
TRBJ1-2	TRBD1	NA	TRBV15	15	CATRSSDRGLLGYTF	TGTGCCACCAGATCCTCGGACAGGGGCCTTCTTGGCTACACCTTC
TRBJ1-1	NA	NA	TRBV11-2	16	CASSPGIGESNTEAFF	TGTGCCAGCAGCCCAGGGATTGGGGAATCGAACACTGAAGCTTTCTTT
TRBJ1-5	TRBD1	NA	TRBV6-5	12	CASGQLNQPQHF	TGTGCCTCGGGACAGCTCAATCAGCCCCAGCATTTT
TRBJ2-1	TRBD2	NA	TRBV10-2	16	CASRTGLAGVGGEQFF	TGCGCCAGCAGAACGGGACTAGCGGGAGTAGGGGGTGAGCAGTTCTTC
TRBJ1-2	NA	NA	TRBV6-1	12	CASSAQGGGYTF	TGTGCCAGCAGTGCACAGGGAGGGGGCTACACCTTC
TRBJ1-5	TRBD1	NA	TRBV10-3	12	CAISGTGQPQHF	TGTGCCATCAGTGGGACAGGTCAGCCCCAGCATTTT
TRBJ1-5	TRBD1	NA	TRBV5-6	16	CASSLRRGDPNQPQHF	TGTGCCAGCAGCTTGCGCAGGGGGGATCCTAATCAGCCCCAGCATTTT
TRBJ1-1	NA	NA	TRBV13	14	CASSPGLSNTEAFF	TGTGCCAGCAGTCCCGGACTGTCGAACACTGAAGCTTTCTTT
TRBJ2-5	TRBD1	NA	TRBV5-4	15	CASSFRDRGQETQYF	TGTGCCAGCAGCTTCCGGGACAGGGGTCAAGAGACCCAGTACTTC
TRBJ2-2	TRBD2	NA	TRBV7-2	15	CASSAAGGHTGELFF	TGTGCCAGCAGCGCCGCGGGGGGACACACCGGGGAGCTGTTTTTT
TRBJ1-6	NA	few	TRBV5-4	15	CASSLAGGRGSPLHF	TGTGCCAGCAGCTTGGCGGGCGGGCGGGGATCACCCCTCCACTTT
TRBJ1-5	NA	NA	TRBV18	13	CASSPPGFQPQHF	TGTGCCAGCTCACCACCGGGCTTTCAGCCCCAGCATTTT
TRBJ1-1	NA	NA	TRBV9	12	CASSLAGHEAFF	TGTGCCAGCAGCCTCGCGGGCCATGAAGCTTTCTTT
TRBJ2-3	NA	NA	TRBV9	17	CASSPTPSTRRTDTQYF	TGTGCCAGCAGCCCTACTCCTTCCACTAGACGCACAGATACGCAGTATTTT
TRBJ1-2	TRBD1	NA	TRBV6-1	15	CASSPKQGFGYGYTF	TGTGCCAGCAGTCCCAAACAGGGGTTTGGCTATGGCTACACCTTC
TRBJ1-1	TRBD1	NA	TRBV7-6	17	CASSLATPQGEDTEAFF	TGTGCCAGCAGCTTAGCGACACCCCAGGGGGAAGACACTGAAGCTTTCTTT
TRBJ2-5	TRBD2	NA	TRBV2	16	CASSEMVAGARETQYF	TGTGCCAGCAGTGAAATGGTAGCGGGAGCTCGAGAGACCCAGTACTTC
TRBJ2-1	NA	NA	TRBV28	14	CASSVGSRFDEQFF	TGTGCCAGCTCTGTCGGATCTAGATTCGATGAGCAGTTCTTC
TRBJ2-2	NA	NA	TRBV6-5	15	CASSYNSGLTGELFF	TGTGCCAGCAGTTACAACTCAGGGTTAACCGGGGAGCTGTTTTTT
TRBJ1-4	NA	NA	TRBV27	15	CASSLQGLGVEELFF	TGTGCCAGCAGTTTACAGGGGTTGGGGGTTGAAGAACTGTTTTTT
TRBJ1-1	NA	once	TRBV28	13	CASSSGLLHEAFF	TGTGCCAGCAGCTCCGGACTACTGCATGAAGCTTTCTTT
TRBJ1-2	NA	NA	TRBV2	14	CASSEFGQGNGYTF	TGTGCCAGCAGTGAATTTGGGCAGGGGAATGGCTACACCTTC
TRBJ2-3	TRBD1	NA	TRBV30	15	CAWSLAGGLTDTQYF	TGTGCCTGGAGCCTTGCAGGGGGCCTAACAGATACGCAGTATTTT
TRBJ2-5	NA	NA	TRBV5-4	14	CASSFLGGAETQYF	TGTGCCAGCAGCTTTTTGGGGGGGGCGGAGACCCAGTACTTC
TRBJ1-5	TRBD1	NA	TRBV6-1	14	CASWGTGDNQPQHF	TGTGCCAGCTGGGGGACAGGTGACAATCAGCCCCAGCATTTT
TRBJ1-3	TRBD1	NA	TRBV18	16	CASSPMTQGVGNTIYF	TGTGCCAGCTCACCTATGACACAGGGGGTCGGAAACACCATATATTTT
TRBJ1-1	NA	NA	TRBV16	12	CASSHGLYEAFF	TGTGCCAGCAGCCATGGTCTATATGAAGCTTTCTTT
TRBJ1-5	NA	NA	TRBV6-1	16	CASSGPRTSSNQPQHF	TGTGCCAGCAGTGGTCCTAGGACTAGCAGCAATCAGCCCCAGCATTTT
TRBJ1-1	NA	NA	TRBV5-1	19	CASSLDPVSPGHQNTEAFF	TGCGCCAGCAGCTTGGACCCCGTCTCGCCGGGACACCAGAACACTGAAGCTTTCTTT
TRBJ2-7	NA	NA	TRBV5-1	11	CASSFGTEQYF	TGCGCCAGCAGCTTCGGGACAGAGCAGTACTTC
TRBJ2-1	TRBD2	NA	TRBV10-3	17	CAHGRGTSGSGNNEQFF	TGTGCTCATGGACGGGGGACTAGCGGGAGTGGAAACAATGAGCAGTTCTTC
TRBJ1-2	NA	once	TRBV27	14	CASSLSWPPGGYTF	TGTGCCAGCAGTTTATCATGGCCTCCCGGGGGCTACACCTTC
TRBJ1-3	NA	once	TRBV28	13	CASSLQSGNTIYF	TGTGCCAGCAGTCTTCAGTCTGGAAACACCATATATTTT
TRBJ2-1	TRBD2	once	TRBV7-9	14	CASSSTGTSAEQFF	TGTGCCAGCAGCTCGACCGGGACTAGCGCCGAGCAGTTCTTC
TRBJ1-2	NA	NA	TRBV6-1	14	CASSVTGLGAGYTF	TGTGCCAGCAGTGTTACAGGGTTGGGCGCTGGCTACACCTTC
TRBJ2-2	NA	NA	TRBV7-2	14	CASSVGTNTGELFF	TGTGCCAGCAGCGTCGGGACAAACACCGGGGAGCTGTTTTTT